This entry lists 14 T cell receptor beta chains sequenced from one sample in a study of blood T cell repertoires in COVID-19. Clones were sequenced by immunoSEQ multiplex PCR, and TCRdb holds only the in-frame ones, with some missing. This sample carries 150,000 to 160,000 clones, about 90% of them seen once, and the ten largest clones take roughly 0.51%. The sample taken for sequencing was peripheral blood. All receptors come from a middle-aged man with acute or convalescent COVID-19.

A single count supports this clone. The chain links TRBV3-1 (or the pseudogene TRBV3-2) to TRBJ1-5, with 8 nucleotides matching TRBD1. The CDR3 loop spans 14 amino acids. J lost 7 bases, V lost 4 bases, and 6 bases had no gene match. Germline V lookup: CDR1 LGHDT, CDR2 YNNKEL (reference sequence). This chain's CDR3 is CASSLPDREQPQHF. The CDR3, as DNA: TGTGCCAGCAGCCTCCCGGACAGGGAGCAGCCCCAGCATTTT.

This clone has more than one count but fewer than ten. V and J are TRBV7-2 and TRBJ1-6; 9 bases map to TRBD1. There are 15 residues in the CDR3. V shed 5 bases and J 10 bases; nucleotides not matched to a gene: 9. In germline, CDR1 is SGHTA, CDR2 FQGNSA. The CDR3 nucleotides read TGTGCCAGCAGCACGCCCGGGACAGGGCGATCACCCCTCCACTTT. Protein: CASSTPGTGRSPLHF.

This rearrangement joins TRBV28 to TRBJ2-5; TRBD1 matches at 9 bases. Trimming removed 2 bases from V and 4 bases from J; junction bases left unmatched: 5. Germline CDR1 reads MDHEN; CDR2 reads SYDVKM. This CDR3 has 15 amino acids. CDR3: CASSLRTGAIETQYF. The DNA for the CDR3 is TGTGCCAGCAGTTTAAGGACAGGGGCTATAGAGACCCAGTACTTC.

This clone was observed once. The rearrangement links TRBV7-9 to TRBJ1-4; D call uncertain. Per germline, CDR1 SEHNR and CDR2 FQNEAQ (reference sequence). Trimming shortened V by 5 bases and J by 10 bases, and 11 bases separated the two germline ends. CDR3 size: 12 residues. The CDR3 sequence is CASSVEGTKLFF. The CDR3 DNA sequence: TGTGCCAGCAGCGTTGAGGGAACAAAACTGTTTTTT.

The CDR3 nucleotides are TGCGCCAGCAGCCAAGAGGGGGGAACTGAAGCTTTCTTT. Protein sequence: CASSQEGGTEAFF. The rearrangement links TRBV4-3 to TRBJ1-1; TRBD1 is a possible D gene (5 bases). The germline V gene has CDR1 LGHNA and CDR2 YSLEER. The V end was cut by 0 bases, the J end by 5 bases, with 7 bases between. The CDR3 consists of 13 residues.

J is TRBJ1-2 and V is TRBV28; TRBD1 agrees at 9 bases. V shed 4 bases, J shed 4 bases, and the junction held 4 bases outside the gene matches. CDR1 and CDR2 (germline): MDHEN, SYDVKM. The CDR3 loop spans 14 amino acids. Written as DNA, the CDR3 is TGTGCCAGCAGTTACGGACAGGGGCTCTATGGCTACACCTTC. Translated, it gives CASSYGQGLYGYTF.

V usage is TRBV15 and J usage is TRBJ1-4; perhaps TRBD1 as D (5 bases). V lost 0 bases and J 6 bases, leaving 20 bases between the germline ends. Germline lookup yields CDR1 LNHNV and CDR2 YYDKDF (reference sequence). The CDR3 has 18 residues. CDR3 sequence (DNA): TGTGCCACCAGCAGAGACTCGATTAGGCGGGGGTTTCATGAAAAACTGTTTTTT. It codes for CATSRDSIRRGFHEKLFF.

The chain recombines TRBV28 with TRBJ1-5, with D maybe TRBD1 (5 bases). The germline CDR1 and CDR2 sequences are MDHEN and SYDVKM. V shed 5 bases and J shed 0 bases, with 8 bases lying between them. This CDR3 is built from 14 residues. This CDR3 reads CASSTRVSNQPQHF. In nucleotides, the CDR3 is TGTGCCAGCAGTACCAGGGTTAGCAATCAGCCCCAGCATTTT.

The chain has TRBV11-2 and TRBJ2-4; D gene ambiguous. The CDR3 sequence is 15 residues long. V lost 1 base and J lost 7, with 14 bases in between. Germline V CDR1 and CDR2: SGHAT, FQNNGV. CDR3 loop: CASSLGHQVGNIQYF. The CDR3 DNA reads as TGTGCCAGCAGCTTAGGCCACCAAGTCGGGAACATTCAGTACTTC.

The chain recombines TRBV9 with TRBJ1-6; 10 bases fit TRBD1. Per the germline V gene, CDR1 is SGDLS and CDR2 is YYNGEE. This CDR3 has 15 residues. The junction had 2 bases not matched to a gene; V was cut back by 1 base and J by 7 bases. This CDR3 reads CASSVTGQGNSPLHF. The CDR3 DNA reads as TGTGCCAGCAGCGTAACGGGACAGGGGAATTCACCCCTCCACTTT.

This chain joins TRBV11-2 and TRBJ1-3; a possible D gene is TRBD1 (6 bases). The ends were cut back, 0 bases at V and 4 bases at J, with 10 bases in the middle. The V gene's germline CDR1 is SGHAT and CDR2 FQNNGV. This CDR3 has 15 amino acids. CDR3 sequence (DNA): TGTGCCAGCAGCTTAGAGGACAGCGGAGGAAACACCATATATTTT. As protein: CASSLEDSGGNTIYF.

The CDR3 sequence is CASSRSGGPLQAPYNEQFF. For the CDR3, the DNA is TGTGCCAGCAGCCGTAGCGGGGGCCCCCTCCAGGCGCCCTACAATGAGCAGTTCTTC. The rearrangement joins TRBV5-4 to TRBJ2-1, with 9 bases identical to TRBD2. Per the germline V gene, CDR1 is SGHNT and CDR2 is YYREEE (reference sequence). The trim removed 4 bases at V and 2 bases at J, leaving 16 bases unmatched. This CDR3 comprises 19 residues.

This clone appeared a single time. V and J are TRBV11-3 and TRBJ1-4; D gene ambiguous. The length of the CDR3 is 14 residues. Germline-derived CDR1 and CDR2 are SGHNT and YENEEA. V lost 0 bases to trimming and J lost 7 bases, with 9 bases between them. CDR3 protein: CASSLDGASEKLFF. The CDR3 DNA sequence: TGTGCCAGCAGCTTAGACGGAGCTAGTGAAAAACTGTTTTTT.

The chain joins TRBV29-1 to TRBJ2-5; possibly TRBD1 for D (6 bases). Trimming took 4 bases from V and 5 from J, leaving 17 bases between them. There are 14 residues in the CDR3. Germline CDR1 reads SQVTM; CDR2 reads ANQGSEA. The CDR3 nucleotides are TGCAGCGTTGTGCGGCAAGGGGGAAAGGAGACCCAGTACTTC. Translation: CSVVRQGGKETQYF. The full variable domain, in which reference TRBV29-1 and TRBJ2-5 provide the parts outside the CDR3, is SAVISQKPSRDICQRGTSLTIQCQVDSQVTMMFWYRQQPGQSLTLIATANQGSEATYESGFVIDKFPISRPNLTFSTLTVSNMSPEDSSIYLCSVVRQGGKETQYFGPGTRLLVL.